The 5 T cell receptor beta chains below were found in one sample sequenced in a study of shared clonotypes between healthy human individuals (dated by TCRdb to 2020 to 2021). Receptor amplification or capture employed the immunoSEQ multiplex PCR assay. The clones in this table, taken by TCRdb from immuneACCESS, are in-frame only. Not every clone is retained; where verified, under half of the shortfall comes from an unresolved V gene, and the cause of the rest is unknown. Across this sample there are 400,000 to 600,000 clones, with approximately 79% seen only once. Around 12% of the sample comes from the top ten. Sequenced material: PBMCs. The source of these receptors is a woman aged 35 to 49 in good health. Some clones in this sample may be carry-over from other donors' samples.

This CDR3 is CASSVGQVSLETQYF. The CDR3, as DNA: TGTGCCAGCAGCGTAGGACAGGTCAGCCTAGAGACCCAGTACTTC. The chain carries TRBV9 and TRBJ2-5, with D perhaps matching TRBD1 (6 bases). V was cut by 0 bases and J by 4 bases, with 13 bases left in between. This CDR3 has 15 amino acids. CDR1 is SGDLS, CDR2 YYNGEE, per germline.

The chain uses TRBV6-1 and TRBJ1-5; 8 nucleotides align to TRBD1. J gave up 8 bases and V 6 bases, and 6 bases lay outside the gene matches. The CDR3 is made up of 13 amino acids. Germline V gene lookup returns CDR1 MNHNS and CDR2 SASEGT. CDR3 DNA sequence: TGTGCCAGCAGGGAGGACAGGGAGAAGCCCCAGCATTTT. It is translated as CASREDREKPQHF.

J is TRBJ2-3 and V is TRBV18; a possible D gene is TRBD1 (6 bases). CDR1 and CDR2 from the germline V gene are KGHSH and LQKENI. CDR3 length: 20 residues. Trimming shortened V by 2 bases and J by 0 bases, and 24 bases separated the two germline ends. The DNA of the CDR3 is TGTGCCAGCTCACCAGTAAGAAGGGACACTAATCCTTCTAGCACAGATACGCAGTATTTT. Protein product: CASSPVRRDTNPSSTDTQYF.

CDR3 sequence (DNA): TGTGCCAGCAGCTCCATGACGCTGGCGGGTGGCTACACCTTC. It yields the protein CASSSMTLAGGYTF. This chain links TRBV7-8 with TRBJ1-2; D is unresolved. The CDR3 length is 14 residues. Trimming shortened V by 4 bases and J by 7 bases, and 16 bases separated the two germline ends. Germline V CDR1 and CDR2: SGHVS, FQNEAQ. The variable domain in full, with the rest retrieved from reference TRBV7-8 and TRBJ1-2, is GAGVSQSPRYKVAKRGQDVALRCDPISGHVSLFWYQQALGQGPEFLTYFQNEAQLDKSGLPSDRFFAERPEGSVSTLKIQRTQQEDSAVYLCASSSMTLAGGYTFGSGTRLTVV.

This chain joins TRBV9 and TRBJ1-4; tentatively, D is TRBD1 (5 bases). V lost 4 bases and J lost 6, with 10 bases in between. The CDR3 is 13 residues long. CDR1 is SGDLS and CDR2 is YYNGEE in the germline V gene. DNA for the CDR3: TGTGCCAGCAGCCCAACAGGTCATGAAAAACTGTTTTTT. It is translated as CASSPTGHEKLFF. Based on the CDR3 plus reference TRBV9 and TRBJ1-4, the full variable domain is DSGVTQTPKHLITATGQRVTLRCSPRSGDLSVYWYQQSLDQGLQFLIQYYNGEERAKGNILERFSAQQFPDLHSELNLSSLELGDSALYFCASSPTGHEKLFFGSGTQLSVL.